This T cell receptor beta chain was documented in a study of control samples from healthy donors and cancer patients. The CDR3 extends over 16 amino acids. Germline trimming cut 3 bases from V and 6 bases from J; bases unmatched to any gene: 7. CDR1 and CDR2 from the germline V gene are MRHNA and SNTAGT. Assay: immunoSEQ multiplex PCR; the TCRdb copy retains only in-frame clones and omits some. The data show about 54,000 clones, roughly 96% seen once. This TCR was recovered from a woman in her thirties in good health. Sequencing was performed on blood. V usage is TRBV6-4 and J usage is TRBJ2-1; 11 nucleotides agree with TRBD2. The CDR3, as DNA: TGTGCCAGCAGTGAGAGTAGCGGGAGGGCCGCCAATGAGCAGTTCTTC. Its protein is CASSESSGRAANEQFF.